This T cell receptor (beta chain) appears in the sequencing data of a study of blood T cells in healthy people across ages. General study points: Higher diversity, along with more naive CD4+ cells, distinguished long-lived donors from aged donors. It was held that the diversity estimates obtained from one million T cells were underestimates.

A second PCR, run for about 7 to 11 cycles, used a sample-barcoded 5' primer plus a J-beta primer mix. TCRdb passed the 5' RACE reads through MiXCR, listing each CDR3 protein once. The profile shows hundreds of thousands of distinct CDR3 sequences, roughly 43% of them singletons. V dropped 1 base and J dropped 11 bases, with 9 bases sitting between them. CDR1 is SGHTA and CDR2 is FQGNSA in the germline V gene. This CDR3 spans 12 amino acids. In this sample, this clonotype turned up a few times. No antigen is known for it. V usage is TRBV7-2 and J usage is TRBJ2-1; D possibly corresponds to TRBD1 (6 bases). The sequencing sample was made of blood. The TCR comes from a man of 80 years or more in good health. This CDR3 reads CASSLEGVKQFF. The CDR3 nucleotides are TGTGCCAGCAGCTTAGAGGGGGTAAAGCAGTTCTTC.